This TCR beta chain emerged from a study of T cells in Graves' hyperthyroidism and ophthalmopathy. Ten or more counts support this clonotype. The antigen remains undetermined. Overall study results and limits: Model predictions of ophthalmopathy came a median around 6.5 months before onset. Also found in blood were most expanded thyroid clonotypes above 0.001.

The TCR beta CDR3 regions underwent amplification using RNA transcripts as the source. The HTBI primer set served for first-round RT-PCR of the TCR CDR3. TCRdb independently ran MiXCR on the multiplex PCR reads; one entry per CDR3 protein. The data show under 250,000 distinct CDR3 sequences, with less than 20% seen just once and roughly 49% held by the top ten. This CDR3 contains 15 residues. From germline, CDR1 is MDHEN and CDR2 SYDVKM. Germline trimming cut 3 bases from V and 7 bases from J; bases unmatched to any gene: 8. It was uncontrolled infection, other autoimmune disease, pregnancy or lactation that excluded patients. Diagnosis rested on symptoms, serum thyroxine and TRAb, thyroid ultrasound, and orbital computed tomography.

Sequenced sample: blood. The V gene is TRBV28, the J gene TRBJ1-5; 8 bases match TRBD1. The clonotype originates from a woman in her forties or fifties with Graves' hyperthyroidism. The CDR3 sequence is CASSFGTGRRQPQHF. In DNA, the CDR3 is TGTGCCAGCAGTTTTGGGACAGGACGGAGGCAGCCCCAGCATTTT.